This T cell receptor (beta chain) was retrieved from a study of blood T cell repertoires in COVID-19. Study at large: Sites in the United States, Italy and Spain provided acute and convalescent COVID-19 samples. T cells, B-cell-depleted T cells, or PBMCs supplied cDNA or gDNA.

In germline, CDR1 is SGHAT, CDR2 FQNNGV. The ends lost 2 bases at V and 2 bases at J; junction bases unmatched: 6. This CDR3 region has 17 residues. As processed by the authors: Amplification of reference gene primers was used by the study to estimate nucleated cell counts. The table came from immunoSEQ multiplex PCR; TCRdb's copy has only in-frame clones and leaves some out. V and J calls and clone size are copied from that table; D and trimming were computed from the DNA. The sample has about 180,000 clones, roughly 88% seen once. The receptor comes from a woman in her 30s with acute or convalescent COVID-19. Material: peripheral blood. The chain has TRBV11-2 and TRBJ2-6, with 7 bases aligning to TRBD1. CDR3 DNA sequence: TGTGCCAGCAGCTTAACAGGGGCAGAGACTGGGGCCAACGTCCTGACTTTC. This codes for CASSLTGAETGANVLTF.